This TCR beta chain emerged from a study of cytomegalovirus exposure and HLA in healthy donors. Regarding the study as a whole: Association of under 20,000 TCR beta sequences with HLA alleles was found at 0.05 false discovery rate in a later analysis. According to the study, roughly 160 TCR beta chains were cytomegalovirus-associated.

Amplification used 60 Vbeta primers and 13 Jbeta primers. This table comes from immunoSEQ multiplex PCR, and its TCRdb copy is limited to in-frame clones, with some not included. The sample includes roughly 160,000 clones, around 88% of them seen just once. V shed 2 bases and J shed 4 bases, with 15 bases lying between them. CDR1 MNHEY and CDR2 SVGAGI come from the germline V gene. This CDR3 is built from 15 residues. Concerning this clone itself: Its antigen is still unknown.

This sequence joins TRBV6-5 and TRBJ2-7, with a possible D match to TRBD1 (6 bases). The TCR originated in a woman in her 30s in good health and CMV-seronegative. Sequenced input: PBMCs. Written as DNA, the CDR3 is TGTGCCAGCAGTTACCGAAAGGGGGAATTTTACGAGCAGTACTTC. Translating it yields CASSYRKGEFYEQYF.